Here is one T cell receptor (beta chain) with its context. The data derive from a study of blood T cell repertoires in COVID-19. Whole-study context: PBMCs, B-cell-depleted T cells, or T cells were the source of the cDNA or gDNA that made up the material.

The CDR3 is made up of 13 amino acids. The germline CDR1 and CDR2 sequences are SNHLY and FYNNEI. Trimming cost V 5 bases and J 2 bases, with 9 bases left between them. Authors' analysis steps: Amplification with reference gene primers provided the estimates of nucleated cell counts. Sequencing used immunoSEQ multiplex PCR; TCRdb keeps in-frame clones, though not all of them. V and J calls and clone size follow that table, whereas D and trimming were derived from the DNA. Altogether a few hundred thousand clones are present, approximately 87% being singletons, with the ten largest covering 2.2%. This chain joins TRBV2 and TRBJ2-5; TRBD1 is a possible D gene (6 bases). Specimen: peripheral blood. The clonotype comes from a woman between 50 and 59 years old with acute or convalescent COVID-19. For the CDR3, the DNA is TGTGCCAGCAGTCTGGACAGTCAAGAGACCCAGTACTTC. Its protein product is CASSLDSQETQYF.